This T cell receptor (beta chain) was retrieved from a study of T-cell reconstitution after alpha-beta-depleted transplantation in children. Researchers prepared the TCRbeta library using unique molecular identifiers, the study reports. TCRdb redid the calling of the PCR reads with MiXCR, one entry per CDR3 protein. The sample gives some 460,000 distinct CDR3 sequences, about 16% of which show up once; about 32% is in the top ten. Trimming removed 2 bases from V and 8 bases from J, with 13 bases in between. This CDR3 comprises 14 residues. Germline V CDR1 and CDR2: MGHDK, SYGVNS. Study-wide points: When one year had passed after transplant, most T-cell counts and diversity came from newly produced T cells. About two months after transplant, alpha-beta T cells reportedly came from several hundred expanded graft clones. Surviving recipient T cells and thymic progenitors accounted for the high day-60 TCRbeta diversity observed in some patients.

This clonotype was seen a handful of times. Its antigen is as yet unknown. This receptor was identified in a boy younger than two who had a stem cell transplant for Wiskott-Aldrich syndrome, so the T cells may come from the graft donor. The sequences come from PBMCs, mostly from graft donor cells, collected 360 days after TCRalphabeta/CD19-depleted stem cell transplant. The chain carries TRBV25-1 and TRBJ2-4; tentative D call: TRBD2 (6 bases). CDR3 DNA sequence: TGTGCCAGCAGTGAAGCGGGATCCCTGGACATTCAGTACTTC. This encodes CASSEAGSLDIQYF.